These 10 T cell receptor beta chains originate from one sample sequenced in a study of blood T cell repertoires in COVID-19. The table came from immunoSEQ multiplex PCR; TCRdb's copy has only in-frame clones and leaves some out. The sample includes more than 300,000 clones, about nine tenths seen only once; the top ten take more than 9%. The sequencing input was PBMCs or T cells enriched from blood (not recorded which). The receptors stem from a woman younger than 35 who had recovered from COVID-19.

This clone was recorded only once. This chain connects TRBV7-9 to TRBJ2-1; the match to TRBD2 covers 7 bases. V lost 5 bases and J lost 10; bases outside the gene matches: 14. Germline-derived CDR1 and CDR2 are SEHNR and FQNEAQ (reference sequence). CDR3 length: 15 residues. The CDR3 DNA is TGTGCCAGCAGCCCACCTAGCGGACGTCCTGGGGAGCAGTTCTTC. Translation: CASSPPSGRPGEQFF.

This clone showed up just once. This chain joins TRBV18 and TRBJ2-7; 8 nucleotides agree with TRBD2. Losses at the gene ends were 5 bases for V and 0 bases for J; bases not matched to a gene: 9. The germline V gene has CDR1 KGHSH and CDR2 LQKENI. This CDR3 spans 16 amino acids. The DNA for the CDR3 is TGTGCCAGCTCATCTACTATAGCGGGGCCCTCCTACGAGCAGTACTTC. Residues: CASSSTIAGPSYEQYF.

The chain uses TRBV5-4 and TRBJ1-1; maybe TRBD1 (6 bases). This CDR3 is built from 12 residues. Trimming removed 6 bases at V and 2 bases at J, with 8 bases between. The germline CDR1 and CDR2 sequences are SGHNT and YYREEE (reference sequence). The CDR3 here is CASKQGNTEAFF. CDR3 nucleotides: TGTGCCAGCAAACAGGGCAACACTGAAGCTTTCTTT.

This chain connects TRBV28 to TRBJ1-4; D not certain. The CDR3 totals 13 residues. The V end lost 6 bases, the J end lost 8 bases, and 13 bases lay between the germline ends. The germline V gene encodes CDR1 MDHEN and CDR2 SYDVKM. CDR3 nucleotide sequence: TGTGCCAGCAGCCGCGGGCGTTTGGAAAAACTGTTTTTT. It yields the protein CASSRGRLEKLFF. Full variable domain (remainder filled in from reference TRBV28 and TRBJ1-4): DVKVTQSSRYLVKRTGEKVFLECVQDMDHENMFWYRQDPGLGLRLIYFSYDVKMKEKGDIPEGYSVSREKKERFSLILESASTNQTSMYLCASSRGRLEKLFFGSGTQLSVL.

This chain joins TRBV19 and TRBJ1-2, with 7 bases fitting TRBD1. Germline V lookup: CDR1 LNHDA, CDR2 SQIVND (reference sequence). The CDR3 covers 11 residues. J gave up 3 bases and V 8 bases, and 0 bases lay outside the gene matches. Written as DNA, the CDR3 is TGTGCCAGTCAGGGGGACTATGGCTACACCTTC. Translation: CASQGDYGYTF.

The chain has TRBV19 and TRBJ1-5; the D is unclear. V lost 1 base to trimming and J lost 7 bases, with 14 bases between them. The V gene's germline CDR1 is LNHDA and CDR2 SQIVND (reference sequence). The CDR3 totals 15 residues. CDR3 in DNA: TGTGCCAGTAGTATAGTAGGAGGTGAAGGCCAGCCCCAGCATTTT. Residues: CASSIVGGEGQPQHF. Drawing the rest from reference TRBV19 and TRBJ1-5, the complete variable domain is DGGITQSPKYLFRKEGQNVTLSCEQNLNHDAMYWYRQDPGQGLRLIYYSQIVNDFQKGDIAEGYSVSREKKESFPLTVTSAQKNPTAFYLCASSIVGGEGQPQHFGDGTRLSIL.

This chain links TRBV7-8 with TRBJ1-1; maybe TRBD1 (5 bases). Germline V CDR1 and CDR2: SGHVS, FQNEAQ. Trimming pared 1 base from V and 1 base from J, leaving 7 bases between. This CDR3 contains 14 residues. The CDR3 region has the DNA TGTGCCAGCAGCTTAGTTCAGGGGAACACTGAAGCTTTCTTT. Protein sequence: CASSLVQGNTEAFF.

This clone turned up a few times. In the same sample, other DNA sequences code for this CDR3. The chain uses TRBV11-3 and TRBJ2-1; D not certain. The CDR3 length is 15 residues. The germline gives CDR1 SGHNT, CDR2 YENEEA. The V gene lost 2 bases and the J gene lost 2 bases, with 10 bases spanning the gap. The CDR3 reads CASSLSRGPYNEQFF. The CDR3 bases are TGTGCCAGCAGCTTAAGCCGCGGCCCCTACAATGAGCAGTTCTTC.

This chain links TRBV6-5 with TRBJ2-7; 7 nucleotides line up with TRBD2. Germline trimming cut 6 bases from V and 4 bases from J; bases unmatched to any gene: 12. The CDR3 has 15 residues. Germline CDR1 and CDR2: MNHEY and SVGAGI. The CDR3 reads CASRTGQAGKYEQYF. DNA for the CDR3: TGTGCCAGCAGAACGGGGCAAGCGGGGAAATACGAGCAGTACTTC.

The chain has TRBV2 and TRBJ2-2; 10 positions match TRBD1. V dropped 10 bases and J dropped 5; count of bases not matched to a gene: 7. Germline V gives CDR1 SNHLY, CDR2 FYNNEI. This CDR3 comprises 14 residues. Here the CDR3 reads CATPPDRGTGELFF. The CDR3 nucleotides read TGTGCCACACCCCCGGACAGGGGGACCGGGGAGCTGTTTTTT.